These 3 T cell receptor beta chains share one sample of origin, sequenced in a study of cytomegalovirus exposure and HLA in healthy donors. It was with 60 Vbeta and 13 Jbeta primers that the PCR ran. This table comes from immunoSEQ multiplex PCR, and its TCRdb copy is limited to in-frame clones, with some not included. This table has some 150,000 clones, roughly 80% appearing once. The sequenced sample consisted of PBMCs. These receptors came from a woman aged 35 to 49 in good health and CMV-seropositive.

The chain couples TRBV9 to TRBJ2-1; 9 bases fit TRBD2. This CDR3 is 15 amino acids long. V lost 1 base to trimming and J lost 4 bases; unmatched junction nucleotides: 3. Germline values: CDR1 SGDLS, CDR2 YYNGEE. In DNA form, the CDR3 reads TGTGCCAGCAGCGTATCTAGCGGGGATTACAATGAGCAGTTCTTC. Its protein is CASSVSSGDYNEQFF.

Comment on this clone: The same CDR3 also results from other DNA sequences found in this sample. The gene calls are TRBV19 and TRBJ1-1; weak D call: TRBD1 (6 bases). Trimming shortened V by 6 bases and J by 2 bases, and 13 bases separated the two germline ends. This CDR3 is built from 14 residues. Per germline, CDR1 LNHDA and CDR2 SQIVND (reference sequence). For the CDR3, the DNA is TGTGCCAGTAGCTCCTCAGGGGTTAACACTGAAGCTTTCTTT. As protein: CASSSSGVNTEAFF. The full variable domain, completed using reference TRBV19 and TRBJ1-1, is DGGITQSPKYLFRKEGQNVTLSCEQNLNHDAMYWYRQDPGQGLRLIYYSQIVNDFQKGDIAEGYSVSREKKESFPLTVTSAQKNPTAFYLCASSSSGVNTEAFFGQGTRLTVV.

A few counts support this clone. The chain combines TRBV6-5 with TRBJ2-7; a possible D gene is TRBD2 (5 bases). CDR1 is MNHEY, CDR2 SVGAGI, per germline. This CDR3 spans 15 amino acids. Trimming removed 4 bases from V and 0 bases from J, with 13 bases in between. The CDR3 protein is CASSSPTGTSYEQYF. In DNA form, the CDR3 reads TGTGCCAGCAGTTCTCCGACGGGAACCTCCTACGAGCAGTACTTC.